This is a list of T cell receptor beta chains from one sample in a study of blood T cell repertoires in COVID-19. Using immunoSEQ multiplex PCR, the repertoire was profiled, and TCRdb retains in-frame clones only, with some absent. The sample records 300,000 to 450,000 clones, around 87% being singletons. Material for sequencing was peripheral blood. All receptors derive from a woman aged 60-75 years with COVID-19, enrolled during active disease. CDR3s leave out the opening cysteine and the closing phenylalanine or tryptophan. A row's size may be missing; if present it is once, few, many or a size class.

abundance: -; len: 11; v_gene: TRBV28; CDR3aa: ASSSPGQPEAF
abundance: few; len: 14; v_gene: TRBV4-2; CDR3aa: ASSQVDGLPINEQF
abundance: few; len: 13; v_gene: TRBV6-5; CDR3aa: ASSPGFPSGNTIY
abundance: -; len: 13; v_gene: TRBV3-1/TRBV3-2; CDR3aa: ASSHRTSGSYEQY
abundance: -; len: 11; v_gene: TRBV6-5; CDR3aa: ASSSRGGTEAF
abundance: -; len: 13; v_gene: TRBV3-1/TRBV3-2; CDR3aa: ASSAAGLIAEAQY
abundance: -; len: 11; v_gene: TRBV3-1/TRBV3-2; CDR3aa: ASSLQDGTEAF
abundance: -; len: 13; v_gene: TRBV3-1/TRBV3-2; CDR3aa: ASSQVLSARGVQY
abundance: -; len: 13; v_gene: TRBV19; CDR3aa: ASSIEGAYNSPLH
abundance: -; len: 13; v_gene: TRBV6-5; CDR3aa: ASRHGSGLNEKLF
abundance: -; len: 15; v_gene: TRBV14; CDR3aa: ASSLRFGHRANSPLH
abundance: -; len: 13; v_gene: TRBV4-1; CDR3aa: ASSRGDSASWSQH
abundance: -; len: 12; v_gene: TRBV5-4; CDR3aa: ASSLRRDFYEQY
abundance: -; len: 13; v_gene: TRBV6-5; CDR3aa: ASSYSSGIQETQY
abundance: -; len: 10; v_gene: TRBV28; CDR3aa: ASLTAFAEAF